The rows below give T cell receptor beta chains drawn from one sample of a study of blood T cell repertoires in COVID-19. Assay used: immunoSEQ multiplex PCR; TCRdb lists only in-frame clones, some missing. The sample includes around 200,000 clones, about 82% of them seen just once. The material sequenced was PBMCs or T cells enriched from blood (not recorded which). The receptor set was obtained from a middle-aged man with acute COVID-19. Each CDR3 is given with its conserved first and last residue. A D gene is named only where the DNA matches it firmly. Clone size is stated in some rows and not others, as once, few, many or a class when expanded.

J,size,V,D,CDR3,DNA
TRBJ2-3,.,TRBV27,TRBD2,CASSVLGLADTQYF,TGTGCCAGCAGTGTTCTCGGACTAGCAGATACGCAGTATTTT
TRBJ2-7,.,TRBV7-8,TRBD2,CASSLARKVPGLAGTYEQYF,TGTGCCAGCAGCTTAGCACGCAAAGTCCCGGGACTAGCGGGAACATACGAGCAGTACTTC
TRBJ1-5,.,TRBV2,.,CASDPGTNLSNQPQHF,TGTGCCAGCGACCCGGGGACTAATCTAAGCAATCAGCCCCAGCATTTT
TRBJ2-7,.,TRBV29-1,TRBD2,CSVESQRDGYEQYF,TGCAGCGTTGAGTCCCAGCGGGATGGCTACGAGCAGTACTTC
TRBJ1-4,few,TRBV5-1,.,CASSLAATNEKLFF,TGCGCCAGCAGTTTGGCGGCAACTAATGAAAAACTGTTTTTT
TRBJ2-3,.,TRBV6-5,.,CASRFSGTDTQYF,TGTGCCAGCCGTTTTTCCGGCACAGATACGCAGTATTTT
TRBJ1-3,few,TRBV18,.,CASSPREDRSAGNTIYF,TGTGCCAGCTCACCACGGGAAGACAGGTCCGCTGGAAACACCATATATTTT
TRBJ1-6,.,TRBV7-2,.,CASSLQGLYNSPLHF,TGTGCCAGCAGCTTACAGGGGCTTTATAATTCACCCCTCCACTTT
TRBJ2-7,.,TRBV7-2,.,CASSLEGGPHEQYF,TGTGCCAGCAGCTTAGAGGGAGGCCCCCACGAGCAGTACTTC
TRBJ2-1,.,TRBV3-1/TRBV3-2,TRBD1,CASSHPRTGGFYNEQFF,TGTGCCAGCAGCCATCCCCGGACAGGGGGCTTCTACAATGAGCAGTTCTTC
TRBJ1-1,.,TRBV11-2,.,CASSLDSRVAEAFF,TGTGCCAGCAGCTTAGATAGCAGGGTGGCTGAAGCTTTCTTT
TRBJ2-2,few,TRBV25-1,.,CASSDSRVTGELFF,TGTGCCAGCAGTGACAGTCGGGTCACCGGGGAGCTGTTTTTT
TRBJ1-5,.,TRBV29-1,TRBD1,CSVGTGGQPQHF,TGCAGCGTTGGGACAGGGGGTCAGCCCCAGCATTTT
TRBJ2-2,once,TRBV7-2,.,CASSLVRLGNTGELFF,TGTGCCAGCAGCTTAGTACGCCTCGGGAACACCGGGGAGCTGTTTTTT
TRBJ2-1,once,TRBV24-1,.,CATSDLRAGTLNEQFF,TGTGCCACCAGTGATTTGCGGGCAGGGACACTCAATGAGCAGTTCTTC
TRBJ1-6,.,TRBV6-5,.,CASTFHGSYNSPLHF,TGTGCCAGCACCTTCCACGGCTCCTATAATTCACCCCTCCACTTT
TRBJ1-2,.,TRBV28,.,CASSPRPEGALLLGYTF,TGTGCCAGCAGCCCCAGGCCCGAAGGGGCCTTACTATTGGGCTACACCTTC
TRBJ2-1,.,TRBV5-1,TRBD2,CASSGTSGRNEQFF,TGCGCCAGCAGCGGGACTAGCGGGAGGAATGAGCAGTTCTTC
TRBJ1-1,.,TRBV25-1,TRBD1,CASSEQDRWMNTEAFF,TGTGCCAGCAGTGAGCAGGACAGGTGGATGAACACTGAAGCTTTCTTT
TRBJ1-2,once,TRBV19,.,CASRALGGYTF,TGTGCCAGTAGGGCCCTAGGAGGCTACACCTTC
TRBJ2-3,.,TRBV5-4,.,CASSLASGRTDTQYF,TGTGCCAGCAGCTTGGCGAGCGGGCGCACAGATACGCAGTATTTT
TRBJ2-7,few,TRBV13,TRBD2,CASSSSGTSYEQYF,TGTGCCAGCAGCTCGTCCGGGACTAGCTACGAGCAGTACTTC